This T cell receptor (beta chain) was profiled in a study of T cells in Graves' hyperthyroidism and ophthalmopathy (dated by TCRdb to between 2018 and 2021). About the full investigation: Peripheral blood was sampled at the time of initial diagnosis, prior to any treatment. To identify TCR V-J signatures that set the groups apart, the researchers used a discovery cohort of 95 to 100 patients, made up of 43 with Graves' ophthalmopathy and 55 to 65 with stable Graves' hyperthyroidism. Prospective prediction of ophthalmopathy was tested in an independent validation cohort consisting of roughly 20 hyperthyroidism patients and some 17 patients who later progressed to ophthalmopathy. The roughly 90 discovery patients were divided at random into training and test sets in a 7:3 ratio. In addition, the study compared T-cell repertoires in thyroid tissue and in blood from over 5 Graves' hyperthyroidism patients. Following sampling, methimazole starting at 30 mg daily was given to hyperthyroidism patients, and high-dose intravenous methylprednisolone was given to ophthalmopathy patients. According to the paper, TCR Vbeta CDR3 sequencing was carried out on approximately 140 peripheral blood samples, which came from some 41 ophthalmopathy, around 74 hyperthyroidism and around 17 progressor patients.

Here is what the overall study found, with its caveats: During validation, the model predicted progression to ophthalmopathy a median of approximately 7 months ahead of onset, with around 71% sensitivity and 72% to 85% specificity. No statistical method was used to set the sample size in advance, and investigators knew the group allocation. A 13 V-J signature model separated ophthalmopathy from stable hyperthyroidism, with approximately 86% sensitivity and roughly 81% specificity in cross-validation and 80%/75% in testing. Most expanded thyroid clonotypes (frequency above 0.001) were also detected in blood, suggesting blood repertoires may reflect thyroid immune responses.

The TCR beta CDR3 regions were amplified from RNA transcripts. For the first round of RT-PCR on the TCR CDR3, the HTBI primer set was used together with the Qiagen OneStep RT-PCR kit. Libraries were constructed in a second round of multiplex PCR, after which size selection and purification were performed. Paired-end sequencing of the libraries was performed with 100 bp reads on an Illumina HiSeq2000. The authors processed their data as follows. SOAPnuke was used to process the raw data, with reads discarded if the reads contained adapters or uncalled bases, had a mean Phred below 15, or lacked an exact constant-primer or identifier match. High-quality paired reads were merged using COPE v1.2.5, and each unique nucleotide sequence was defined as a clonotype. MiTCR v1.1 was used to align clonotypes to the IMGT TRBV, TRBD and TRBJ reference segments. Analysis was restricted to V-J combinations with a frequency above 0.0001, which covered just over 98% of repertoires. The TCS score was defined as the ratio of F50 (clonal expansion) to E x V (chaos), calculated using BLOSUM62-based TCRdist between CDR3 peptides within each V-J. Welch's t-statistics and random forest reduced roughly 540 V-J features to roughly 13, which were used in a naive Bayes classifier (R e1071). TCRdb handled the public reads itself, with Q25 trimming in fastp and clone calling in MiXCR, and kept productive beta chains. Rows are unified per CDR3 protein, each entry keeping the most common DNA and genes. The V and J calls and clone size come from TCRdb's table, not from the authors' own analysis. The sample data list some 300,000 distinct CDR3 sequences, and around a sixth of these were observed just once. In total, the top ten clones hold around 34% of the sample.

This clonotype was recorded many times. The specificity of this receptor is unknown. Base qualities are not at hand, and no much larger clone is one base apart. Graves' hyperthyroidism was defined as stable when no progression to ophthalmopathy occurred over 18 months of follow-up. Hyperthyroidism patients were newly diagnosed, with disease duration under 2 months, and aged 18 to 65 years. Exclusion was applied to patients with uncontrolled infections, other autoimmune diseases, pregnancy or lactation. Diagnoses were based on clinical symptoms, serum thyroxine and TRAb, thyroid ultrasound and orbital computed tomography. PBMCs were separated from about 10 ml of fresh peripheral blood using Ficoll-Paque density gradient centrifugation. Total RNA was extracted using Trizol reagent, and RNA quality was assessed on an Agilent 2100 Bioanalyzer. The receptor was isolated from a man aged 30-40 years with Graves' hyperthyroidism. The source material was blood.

The nucleotide sequence is TGCAGTGCTAGAGATGTGGCTACGCAGTATTTT. It translates as CSARDVATQYF. Recombination linked TRBV20-1 to TRBJ2-3, with no confidently assigned D gene. The germline V gene (reference sequence) gives CDR1 as DFQATT and CDR2 as SNEGSKA. Trimming at the junction amounts to 0 bases on V and 8 bases on J, and the germline ends lie 6 bases apart. Spanning cysteine to phenylalanine, the CDR3 consists of 11 amino acids. The retained sequence is limited to the CDR3, 33 bases, with the frame set at the first base.